Sequencing of this TCR beta chain was carried out in a study of blood T cell repertoires in COVID-19. Study details: COVID-19 samples from acute and convalescent phases originated in the United States, Italy and Spain.

This table comes from immunoSEQ multiplex PCR, and its TCRdb copy is limited to in-frame clones, with some not included. The sample records approximately 250,000 clones, roughly 86% being singletons. The clonotype comes from a man aged 50 to 60 with acute or convalescent COVID-19. The sample comprised peripheral blood.

The chain's CDR3 is CASSLKLRQGAVGELFF. The CDR3 DNA is TGTGCCAGCAGCTTAAAGCTGCGACAGGGGGCGGTCGGGGAGCTGTTTTTT. The chain is built from TRBV5-4 and TRBJ2-2; TRBD1 agrees at 10 bases. The trim removed 2 bases at V and 7 bases at J, leaving 11 bases unmatched. Germline V lookup: CDR1 SGHNT, CDR2 YYREEE (reference sequence). This CDR3 spans 17 amino acids.